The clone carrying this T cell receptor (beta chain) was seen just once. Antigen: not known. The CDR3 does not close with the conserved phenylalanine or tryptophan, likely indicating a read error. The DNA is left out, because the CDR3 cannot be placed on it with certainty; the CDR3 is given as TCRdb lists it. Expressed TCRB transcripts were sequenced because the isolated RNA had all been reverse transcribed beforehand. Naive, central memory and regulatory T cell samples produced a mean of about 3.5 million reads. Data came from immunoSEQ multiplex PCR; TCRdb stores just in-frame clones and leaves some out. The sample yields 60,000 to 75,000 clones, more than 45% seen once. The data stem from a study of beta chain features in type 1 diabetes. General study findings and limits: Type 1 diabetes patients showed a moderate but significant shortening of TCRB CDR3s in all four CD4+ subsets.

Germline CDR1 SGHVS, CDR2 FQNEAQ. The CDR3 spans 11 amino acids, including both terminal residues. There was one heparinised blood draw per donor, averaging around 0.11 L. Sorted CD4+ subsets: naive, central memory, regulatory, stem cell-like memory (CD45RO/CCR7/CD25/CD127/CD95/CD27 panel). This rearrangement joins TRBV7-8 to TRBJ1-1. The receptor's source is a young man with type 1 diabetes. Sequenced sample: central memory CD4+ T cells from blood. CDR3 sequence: CASSTRDSLII.